One sample yielded the 15 T cell receptor beta chains listed below, sequenced in a study of neurological immune-mediated disorders. TCRdb redid the calling of the 5' RACE reads with MiXCR, one entry per CDR3 protein. This table holds roughly 80,000 distinct CDR3 sequences, over 9% found once. The sample comprised PBMCs. These receptors all come from a man aged 35-49 years in good health.

This clonotype was seen at least ten times. V and J are TRBV5-1 and TRBJ2-7; 9 positions match TRBD2. After removal of 4 bases from V and 2 bases from J, the junction contained 7 bases not matched to a gene. Germline loops: CDR1 SGHRS, CDR2 YFSETQ. This CDR3 is 15 amino acids long. CDR3 sequence: CASSPTASGAYEQYF. The CDR3 DNA is TGCGCCAGCAGCCCGACGGCTAGCGGGGCCTACGAGCAGTACTTC.

The chain combines TRBV19 with TRBJ2-7; 7 bases map to TRBD1. Germline loops: CDR1 LNHDA, CDR2 SQIVND (reference sequence). The CDR3 has 15 residues. The V gene end was trimmed by 9 bases and the J gene end by 3 bases; junction bases not matched to a gene: 14. This CDR3 reads CASRPGQCTHYEQYF. The CDR3, as DNA: TGTGCCAGCCGCCCGGGACAGTGCACCCACTACGAGCAGTACTTC.

At least ten counts were recorded for this clonotype. The CDR3 is CSASGQGNGGYTF. DNA of the CDR3: TGCAGTGCTAGCGGACAGGGGAATGGTGGCTACACCTTC. The rearrangement links TRBV20-1 to TRBJ1-2; 9 bases match TRBD1. The junction had 6 bases not matched to a gene; V was cut back by 3 bases and J by 7 bases. Germline V gene data show CDR1 as DFQATT and CDR2 as SNEGSKA (reference sequence). The CDR3 spans 13 residues.

There are a few counts of this clonotype. The rearrangement uses TRBV7-9 and TRBJ2-5; 8 bases agree with TRBD2. Germline CDR1 reads SEHNR; CDR2 reads FQNEAQ (reference sequence). Trimming removed 1 base from V and 2 bases from J; junction bases left unmatched: 3. The CDR3 is made up of 15 amino acids. CDR3: CASSLGAGVQETQYF. DNA for the CDR3: TGTGCCAGCAGCTTAGGAGCGGGGGTACAAGAGACCCAGTACTTC. Variable domain in full (rest from reference TRBV7-9 and TRBJ2-5): DTGVSQNPRHKITKRGQNVTFRCDPISEHNRLYWYRQTLGQGPEFLTYFQNEAQLEKSRLLSDRFSAERPKGSFSTLEIQRTEQGDSAMYLCASSLGAGVQETQYFGPGTRLLVL.

The sample holds many counts of this clonotype. The chain has TRBV20-1 and TRBJ2-1; no clear D. Germline assignment: CDR1 DFQATT and CDR2 SNEGSKA (reference sequence). This CDR3 spans 12 amino acids. V was shortened by 1 base and J by 5 bases, with 6 bases between the two germline ends. CDR3 residues: CSARALDNEQFF. DNA for the CDR3: TGCAGTGCTAGAGCGCTCGACAATGAGCAGTTCTTC.

Many counts were recorded for this clonotype. Compared with germline, one end of the junction differs, possibly owing to a read error. DNA of the CDR3: TGTGCCAGCAGCTTGGAGGGGGGCCGAGTTTTAAGGCAGCACTTC. Its translation is CASSLEGGRVLRQHF. The chain combines TRBV5-5 with TRBJ2-7; D possibly uses TRBD1 or TRBD2 (6 bases each). The germline gives CDR1 SGHKS, CDR2 YYEKEE (reference sequence). The CDR3 consists of 15 residues.

This clonotype appeared many times. The chain has TRBV5-1 and TRBJ2-1; 9 nucleotides line up with TRBD1. Germline-derived CDR1 and CDR2 are SGHRS and YFSETQ. CDR3 length: 14 residues. J lost 9 bases, V lost 3 bases, and 7 bases had no gene match. CDR3 sequence (DNA): TGCGCCAGCAGCTGGGACAGGGCCGACGGTGAGCAGTTCTTC. Translated, it gives CASSWDRADGEQFF. Drawing the rest from reference TRBV5-1 and TRBJ2-1, the complete variable domain is KAGVTQTPRYLIKTRGQQVTLSCSPISGHRSVSWYQQTPGQGLQFLFEYFSETQRNKGNFPGRFSGRQFSNSRSEMNVSTLELGDSALYLCASSWDRADGEQFFGPGTRLTVL.

This clonotype was recorded at least ten times. The V gene is TRBV27, the J gene TRBJ1-2; D not resolved. The CDR3 sequence is 14 residues long. CDR1 MNHEY and CDR2 SMNVEV come from the germline V gene (reference sequence). The V and J ends lost 0 bases and 4 bases respectively, with 9 bases between them. The CDR3 sequence: CASSLSPGIYGYTF. The CDR3, as DNA: TGTGCCAGCAGTTTATCGCCAGGCATCTATGGCTACACCTTC.

The chain joins TRBV5-1 to TRBJ2-1, with no clear D. The CDR3 is 12 amino acids. Per the germline V gene, CDR1 is SGHRS and CDR2 is YFSETQ. V was clipped by 2 bases and J by 9 bases, with 9 bases between them. Here the CDR3 DNA reads TGCGCCAGCAGCTTTTTGCTCGGTGAGCAGTTCTTC. Translated: CASSFLLGEQFF.

This clonotype has ten or more counts. V and J are TRBV7-3 and TRBJ2-3, with D maybe TRBD2 (5 bases). Germline V gene sequence: CDR1 SGHTA, CDR2 FQGTGA. The CDR3 has 14 residues. The germline V and J ends were trimmed by 2 bases and 0 bases, with 6 bases remaining between them. The CDR3 coding sequence is TGTGCCAGCAGCTTACGAGGGAGCACAGATACGCAGTATTTT. Amino acids: CASSLRGSTDTQYF.

This clonotype was counted ten times or more. The J gene is TRBJ2-4, the V gene TRBV10-3, with D perhaps TRBD1 or TRBD2 (6 bases each). Germline-derived CDR1 and CDR2 are ENHRY and SYGVKD. Trimming cost V 0 bases and J 9 bases, with 18 bases left between them. The CDR3 runs 16 residues. As DNA, the CDR3 is TGTGCCATCAGTGAGTCGCCGAGGGGGTCCGGGGGCATTCAGTACTTC. This translates into CAISESPRGSGGIQYF.

This clonotype was recorded many times. The rearrangement links TRBV6-5 to TRBJ2-2; no firm D call. V lost 2 bases, J lost 1 base, and 5 bases lay in between. Looked up from germline, CDR1 is MNHEY and CDR2 is SVGAGI. The CDR3 length is 14 residues. The chain's CDR3 is CASSYTENTGELFF. CDR3 sequence (DNA): TGTGCCAGCAGTTACACGGAGAACACCGGGGAGCTGTTTTTT.

This clonotype was counted ten times or more. The chain couples TRBV5-5 to TRBJ1-5; TRBD1 is a possible D gene (5 bases). This CDR3 contains 13 residues. V gave up 2 bases and J gave up 6 bases, with 9 bases separating them. Per germline, CDR1 SGHKS and CDR2 YYEKEE (reference sequence). The chain's CDR3 is CASSFNQGQPQHF. CDR3 nucleotide sequence: TGTGCCAGCAGCTTCAATCAGGGTCAGCCCCAGCATTTT.

The CDR3 is CASSAYGTDYTEAFF. As DNA, the CDR3 is TGTGCCAGCAGCGCCTACGGGACCGACTACACTGAAGCTTTCTTT. The V call is TRBV7-3, the J call TRBJ1-1; possible D gene TRBD1, 5 bases. The germline V gene has CDR1 SGHTA and CDR2 FQGTGA. Trimming stripped 5 bases from V and 3 bases from J, with 16 bases between. The CDR3 contains 15 residues.

This chain connects TRBV20-1 to TRBJ2-3; weak D call: TRBD1 (6 bases). V was cut by 6 bases and J by 3 bases, with 13 bases left in between. This CDR3 has 13 residues. Looked up from germline, CDR1 is DFQATT and CDR2 is SNEGSKA (reference sequence). CDR3 in amino acids: CSAQGPGTDTQYF. CDR3 nucleotides: TGCAGTGCCCAGGGGCCTGGGACAGATACGCAGTATTTT.